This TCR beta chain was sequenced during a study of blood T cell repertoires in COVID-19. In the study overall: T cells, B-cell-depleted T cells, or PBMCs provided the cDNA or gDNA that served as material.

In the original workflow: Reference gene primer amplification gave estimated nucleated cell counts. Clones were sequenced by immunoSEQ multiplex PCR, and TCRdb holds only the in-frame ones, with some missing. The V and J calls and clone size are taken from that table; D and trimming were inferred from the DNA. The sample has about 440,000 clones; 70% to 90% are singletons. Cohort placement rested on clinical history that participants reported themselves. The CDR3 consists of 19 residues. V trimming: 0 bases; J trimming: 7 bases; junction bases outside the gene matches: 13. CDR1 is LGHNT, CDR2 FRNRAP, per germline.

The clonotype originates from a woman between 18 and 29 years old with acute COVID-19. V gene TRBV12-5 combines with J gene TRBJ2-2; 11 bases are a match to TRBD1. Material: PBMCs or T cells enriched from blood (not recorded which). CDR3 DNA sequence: TGTGCTAGTGGTTTGGTAAAGCCGTGGACAGGGGGCTCAATCGGGGAGCTGTTTTTT. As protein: CASGLVKPWTGGSIGELFF.